This paragraph reports one TCR beta chain. The data are from a study of blood T cell repertoires in COVID-19. Study in general: Samples of COVID-19 (acute and convalescent) were obtained from the United States, Italy and Spain. The analysed material was cDNA or gDNA that came from T cells, B-cell-depleted T cells, or PBMCs.

The table came from immunoSEQ multiplex PCR; TCRdb's copy has only in-frame clones and leaves some out. Among 200,000 or so clones listed, about 82% were seen once. Sequencing input: peripheral blood. The receptor was isolated from a woman younger than 45 with acute or convalescent COVID-19.

CDR3 in DNA: TGTGCTAGTGGTTTGGGCGGGAGTCTTTCCGGGGAGCTGTTTTTT. Translated, it gives CASGLGGSLSGELFF. The gene calls are TRBV12-5 and TRBJ2-2; 7 bases match TRBD2. The CDR3 totals 15 residues. The V segment lost 1 base and the J segment 6 bases; nucleotides outside the gene matches: 5. Germline loops: CDR1 LGHNT, CDR2 FRNRAP.